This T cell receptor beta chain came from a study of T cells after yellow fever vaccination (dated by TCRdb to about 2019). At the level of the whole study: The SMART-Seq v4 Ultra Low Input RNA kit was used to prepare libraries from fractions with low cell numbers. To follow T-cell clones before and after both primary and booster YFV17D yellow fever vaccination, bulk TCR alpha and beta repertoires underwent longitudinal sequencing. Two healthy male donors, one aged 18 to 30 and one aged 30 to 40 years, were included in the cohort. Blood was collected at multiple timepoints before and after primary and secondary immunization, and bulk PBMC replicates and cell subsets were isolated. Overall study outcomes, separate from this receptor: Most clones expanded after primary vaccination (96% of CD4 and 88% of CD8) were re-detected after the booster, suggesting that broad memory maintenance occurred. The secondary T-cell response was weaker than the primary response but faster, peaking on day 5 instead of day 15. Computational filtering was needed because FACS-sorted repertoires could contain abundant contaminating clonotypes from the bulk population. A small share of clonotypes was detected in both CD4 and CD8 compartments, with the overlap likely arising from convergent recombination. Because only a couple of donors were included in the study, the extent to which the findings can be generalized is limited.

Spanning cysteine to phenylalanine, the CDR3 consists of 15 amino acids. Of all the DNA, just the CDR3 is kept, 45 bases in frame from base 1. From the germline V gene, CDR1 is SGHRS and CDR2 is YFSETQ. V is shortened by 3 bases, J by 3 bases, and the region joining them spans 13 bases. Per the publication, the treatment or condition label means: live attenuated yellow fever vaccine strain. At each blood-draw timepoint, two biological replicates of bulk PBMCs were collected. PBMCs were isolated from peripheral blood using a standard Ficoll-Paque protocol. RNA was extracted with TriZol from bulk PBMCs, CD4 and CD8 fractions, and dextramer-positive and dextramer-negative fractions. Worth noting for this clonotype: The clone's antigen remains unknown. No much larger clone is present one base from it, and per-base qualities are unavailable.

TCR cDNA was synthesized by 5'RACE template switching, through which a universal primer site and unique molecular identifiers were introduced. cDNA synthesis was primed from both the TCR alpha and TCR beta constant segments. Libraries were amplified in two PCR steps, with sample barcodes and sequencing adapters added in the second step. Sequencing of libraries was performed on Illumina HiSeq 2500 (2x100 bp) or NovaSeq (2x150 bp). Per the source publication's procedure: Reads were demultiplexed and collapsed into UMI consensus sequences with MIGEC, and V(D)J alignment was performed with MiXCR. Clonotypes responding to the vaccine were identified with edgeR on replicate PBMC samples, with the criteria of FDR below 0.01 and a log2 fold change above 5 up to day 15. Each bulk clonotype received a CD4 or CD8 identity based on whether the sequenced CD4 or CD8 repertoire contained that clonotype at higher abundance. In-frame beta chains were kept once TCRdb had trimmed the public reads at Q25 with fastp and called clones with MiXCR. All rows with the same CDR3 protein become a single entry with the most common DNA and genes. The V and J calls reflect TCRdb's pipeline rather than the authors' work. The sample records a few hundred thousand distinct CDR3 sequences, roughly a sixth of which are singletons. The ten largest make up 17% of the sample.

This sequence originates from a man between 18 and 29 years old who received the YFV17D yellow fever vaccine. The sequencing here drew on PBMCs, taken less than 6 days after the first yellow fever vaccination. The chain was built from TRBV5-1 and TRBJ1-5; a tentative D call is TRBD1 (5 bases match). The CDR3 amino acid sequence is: CASSCPHRINQPQHF. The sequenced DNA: TGCGCCAGCAGCTGCCCCCACAGGATCAATCAGCCCCAGCATTTT.